This T cell receptor (beta chain) was found in a study of cytomegalovirus exposure and HLA in healthy donors. Whole-study results and caveats: Most TCR sequences were rare, but some public TCRs occurred in many donors. In terms of immune exposure information, only CMV serostatus was available.

This clone occurred a few times. Its target is unknown. CDR3 size: 18 residues. 13 Jbeta primers and 60 Vbeta primers were used for the PCR. Libraries were prepared by immunoSEQ multiplex PCR; TCRdb keeps only in-frame clonotypes and omits some of them. Of a few hundred thousand clones listed, 85% to 95% were seen once; the top ten hold 1.5% to 2%. Sequenced: PBMCs. The chain links TRBV21-1 to TRBJ1-1; TRBD1 is the table's D call, not checked against the DNA. TRBV21-1 is labeled a pseudogene. This TCR came from a girl between 2 and 10 years old in good health and CMV-seronegative. The CDR3 loop reads CASNEPGQGAQSSAEAFF. The DNA for the CDR3 is TGTGCCAGCAACGAACCCGGACAGGGGGCGCAGTCCAGTGCTGAAGCTTTCTTT.